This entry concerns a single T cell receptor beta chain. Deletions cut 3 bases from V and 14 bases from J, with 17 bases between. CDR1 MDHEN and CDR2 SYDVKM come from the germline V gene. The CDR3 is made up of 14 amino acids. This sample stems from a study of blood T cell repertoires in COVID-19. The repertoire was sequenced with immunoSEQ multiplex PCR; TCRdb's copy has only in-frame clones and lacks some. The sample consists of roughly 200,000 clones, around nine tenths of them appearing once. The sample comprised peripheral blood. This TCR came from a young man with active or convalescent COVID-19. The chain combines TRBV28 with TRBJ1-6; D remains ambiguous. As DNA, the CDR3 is TGTGCCAGCAGTTTGACCGAGAGGGTATTAACCCTCCACTTT. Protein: CASSLTERVLTLHF.